This is a list of T cell receptor beta chains from one sample in a study of OX40 agonist ivuxolimab in advanced cancers. Repertoires were generated with immunoSEQ multiplex PCR, while TCRdb's copy carries only in-frame clones and drops some. This table has 50,000 to 70,000 clones, approximately 92% appearing once. This sample comprised CD4+ or CD8+ T cells sorted from blood, obtained in a trial of the OX40 agonist ivuxolimab. The source is an adult with an advanced solid tumor such as melanoma, head and neck, liver or kidney cancer. The CDR3 runs from the conserved cysteine through the conserved F or W. D genes are given only for firm matches. Only some rows state a clone size, as once, few, many or a class for expanded clones.

V	D	J	size	CDR3	DNA
TRBV7-3	NA	TRBJ1-1	NA	CASSLSKTDYTEAFF	TGTGCCAGCAGCTTATCTAAGACAGACTACACTGAAGCTTTCTTT
TRBV5-1	TRBD1	TRBJ1-2	NA	CASWPSPGQGLSNYGYTF	TGCGCCAGCTGGCCTTCGCCGGGACAGGGACTATCTAACTATGGCTACACCTTC
TRBV4-1	NA	TRBJ2-2	NA	CASSPRVGELFF	TGCGCCAGCAGCCCCCGGGTCGGGGAGCTGTTTTTT
TRBV19	NA	TRBJ2-7	NA	CASSPDYYEQYF	TGTGCCAGTAGTCCGGATTACTACGAGCAGTACTTC
TRBV19	NA	TRBJ1-1	NA	CASSIYLTVNTEAFF	TGTGCCAGTAGTATTTATTTGACGGTGAACACTGAAGCTTTCTTT
TRBV30	NA	TRBJ1-5	medium-sized	CAWSSDSNQPQHF	TGTGCCTGGAGTTCGGACAGCAATCAGCCCCAGCATTTT
TRBV11-2	NA	TRBJ2-7	NA	CASSLYGDYEQYF	TGTGCCAGCAGCTTATACGGGGACTACGAGCAGTACTTC
TRBV27	NA	TRBJ2-7	NA	CASSSNTYEQYF	TGTGCCAGCAGTTCCAATACCTACGAGCAGTACTTC
TRBV5-1	TRBD2	TRBJ2-7	NA	CASSQIGTSYVDEQYF	TGCGCCAGCAGCCAAATAGGGACTAGCTACGTTGACGAGCAGTACTTC
TRBV28	NA	TRBJ2-5	NA	CASSLPNSQETQYF	TGTGCCAGCAGTTTACCCAACAGCCAAGAGACCCAGTACTTC
TRBV7-8	NA	TRBJ2-7	NA	CASSLVRVDEQYF	TGTGCCAGCAGCTTAGTGCGAGTAGACGAGCAGTACTTC
TRBV7-9	TRBD1	TRBJ1-2	NA	CASSFVRGQDGYTF	TGTGCCAGCAGTTTTGTCAGGGGGCAAGATGGCTACACCTTC
TRBV7-9	NA	TRBJ2-7	NA	CASEVASYEQYF	TGTGCCAGCGAAGTGGCCTCCTACGAGCAGTACTTC
TRBV4-1	TRBD1	TRBJ2-1	NA	CASSQEQGYYNEQFF	TGCGCCAGCAGCCAAGAACAGGGGTACTACAATGAGCAGTTCTTC